Below are 9 T cell receptor beta chains sequenced from a single sample in a study of blood T cell repertoires in COVID-19. Clones were sequenced by immunoSEQ multiplex PCR, and TCRdb holds only the in-frame ones, with some missing. This sample has 200,000 to 300,000 clones; around nine tenths occur once, and the top ten carry approximately 9.8%. Input material: peripheral blood. The receptors were gathered from a man aged 40-49 years who had recovered from COVID-19.

V and J are TRBV12-5 and TRBJ1-6; 10 nucleotides agree with TRBD1. The V segment lost 4 bases and the J segment 5 bases; nucleotides outside the gene matches: 8. Germline CDR1 and CDR2: LGHNT and FRNRAP. The CDR3 is 17 amino acids. CDR3 sequence reads: CASGSEGGTGDNSPLHF. In DNA, the CDR3 is TGTGCTAGTGGTTCGGAGGGTGGGACAGGGGATAATTCACCCCTCCACTTT. Complete variable domain (other parts from reference TRBV12-5 and TRBJ1-6): DARVTQTPRHKVTEMGQEVTMRCQPILGHNTVFWYRQTMMQGLELLAYFRNRAPLDDSGMPKDRFSAEMPDATLATLKIQPSEPRDSAVYFCASGSEGGTGDNSPLHFGNGTRLTVT.

V usage is TRBV19 and J usage is TRBJ2-3; D is uncertain. The CDR3 is 16 amino acids. The germline V and J ends were trimmed by 5 bases and 0 bases, with 15 bases remaining between them. The germline V gene encodes CDR1 LNHDA and CDR2 SQIVND (reference sequence). The CDR3 coding sequence is TGTGCCAGTAGTCCCCGCCGGCAGGCTAGCACAGATACGCAGTATTTT. This gives the protein CASSPRRQASTDTQYF. Using reference TRBV19 and TRBJ2-3 for the parts outside the CDR3, the full variable domain is DGGITQSPKYLFRKEGQNVTLSCEQNLNHDAMYWYRQDPGQGLRLIYYSQIVNDFQKGDIAEGYSVSREKKESFPLTVTSAQKNPTAFYLCASSPRRQASTDTQYFGPGTRLTVL.

This sequence joins TRBV5-1 and TRBJ2-7; TRBD2 matches 8 bases. The CDR3 spans 17 residues. The J segment lost 0 bases and the V segment lost 4 bases, leaving 12 bases of the junction unmatched. From germline, CDR1 is SGHRS and CDR2 YFSETQ. CDR3 bases: TGCGCCAGCAGCATACCGGCGAGCGGGAGTTTCTCCTACGAGCAGTACTTC. It yields the protein CASSIPASGSFSYEQYF.

The J gene is TRBJ2-2, the V gene TRBV5-4; D is perhaps TRBD2 (6 bases). Trimming left V 0 bases short and J 1 base short, with 7 bases between. Germline CDR1 is SGHNT and CDR2 is YYREEE (reference sequence). The CDR3 has 15 amino acids. The CDR3 sequence: CASSLGSGNTGELFF. The DNA of the CDR3 is TGTGCCAGCAGCTTGGGTAGCGGGAACACCGGGGAGCTGTTTTTT.

The chain joins TRBV27 to TRBJ2-7, with D possibly matching TRBD2 (6 bases). CDR3 size: 15 residues. Germline V gene data show CDR1 as MNHEY and CDR2 as SMNVEV (reference sequence). V was clipped by 0 bases and J by 2 bases, with 11 bases between them. CDR3 sequence reads: CASSLSAGRAYEQYF. The CDR3 DNA follows: TGTGCCAGCAGTTTATCGGCGGGGCGAGCCTACGAGCAGTACTTC.

This clone was picked up one time. The rearrangement joins TRBV7-2 to TRBJ2-7, with 9 bases that match TRBD1. CDR3 size: 15 residues. CDR1 and CDR2 from the germline V gene are SGHTA and FQGNSA. V was pared by 4 bases and J by 3 bases, with 7 bases of the junction left unmatched. This CDR3 reads CASSSSGTGFYEQYF. CDR3 nucleotide sequence: TGTGCCAGCAGCTCGTCCGGGACAGGGTTCTACGAGCAGTACTTC.

This clone showed up just once. This chain joins TRBV7-2 and TRBJ2-1; weak D call: TRBD2 (6 bases). The CDR3 length is 15 residues. The germline V and J ends were trimmed by 0 bases and 9 bases, with 15 bases remaining between them. CDR1 is SGHTA, CDR2 FQGNSA, per germline. CDR3 coding DNA: TGTGCCAGCAGCTTAGCCCTAGGGGCGGGGTTTGAGCAGTTCTTC. Its translation is CASSLALGAGFEQFF.

This chain connects TRBV9 to TRBJ2-2, with TRBD2 matching 10 bases. The CDR3 consists of 18 residues. Per germline, CDR1 SGDLS and CDR2 YYNGEE. After removal of 4 bases from V and 4 bases from J, the junction contained 13 bases not matched to a gene. The CDR3 nucleotides are TGTGCCAGCAGCCCTCGCGCAGCGGGAGGGACTGGCACCGGGGAGCTGTTTTTT. Protein product: CASSPRAAGGTGTGELFF.

J is TRBJ1-3 and V is TRBV5-4, with D maybe TRBD1 (5 bases). CDR3 length equals 14 residues. The V gene's germline CDR1 is SGHNT and CDR2 YYREEE (reference sequence). V gave up 4 bases and J gave up 0 bases, with 8 bases separating them. The CDR3 nucleotides read TGTGCCAGCAGCACCAGGGCCTCTGGAAACACCATATATTTT. Translating it yields CASSTRASGNTIYF.